This is a list of T cell receptor beta chains from one sample in a study of OX40 agonist ivuxolimab in advanced cancers. Generated by immunoSEQ multiplex PCR, the TCRdb table keeps only in-frame clones and is missing some. This table holds approximately 76,000 clones, approximately 86% found once. Sequences were derived from CD4+ or CD8+ T cells sorted from blood, sampled in a trial of the OX40 agonist ivuxolimab. Receptor source: an adult with an advanced solid tumor such as melanoma, head and neck, liver or kidney cancer. The conserved cysteine and the conserved F or W are not part of the CDR3 here. Fields, in order: J gene, clone size, V gene, CDR3 protein. Not every row has a clone size; where given, it reads once, few, many or a size class.

j_gene: .; abundance: .; v_gene: TRBV27; CDR3aa: ASSHSGGYSYEQY
j_gene: TRBJ2-3; abundance: .; v_gene: TRBV6-1; CDR3aa: ASSETSGGLVTQY
j_gene: TRBJ2-3; abundance: .; v_gene: TRBV7-8; CDR3aa: ASSPWGASRDTQY
j_gene: TRBJ2-7; abundance: .; v_gene: TRBV7-8; CDR3aa: ASSLLLLGEQY
j_gene: TRBJ1-1; abundance: medium-sized; v_gene: TRBV19; CDR3aa: ASSIDRENTEAF
j_gene: TRBJ2-2; abundance: .; v_gene: TRBV5-1; CDR3aa: ASSLVGRGAAGELF
j_gene: TRBJ2-3; abundance: once; v_gene: TRBV6-5; CDR3aa: ASSFSGGADTQY
j_gene: TRBJ2-1; abundance: .; v_gene: TRBV6-4; CDR3aa: ASSGEGGSSYNEQF
j_gene: TRBJ2-6; abundance: once; v_gene: TRBV10-3; CDR3aa: AAADAGASGANVLT
j_gene: TRBJ1-3; abundance: .; v_gene: TRBV11-2; CDR3aa: ASSHGGNTIY
j_gene: TRBJ1-3; abundance: .; v_gene: TRBV28; CDR3aa: ATIGGISGRASSGNTIY
j_gene: TRBJ2-3; abundance: once; v_gene: TRBV28; CDR3aa: ASSLPGQGGDTQY
j_gene: TRBJ2-2; abundance: .; v_gene: TRBV6-1; CDR3aa: ASGQRAGELF
j_gene: TRBJ2-2; abundance: .; v_gene: TRBV4-3; CDR3aa: ASSQDLPSGGLSNTGELF
j_gene: TRBJ2-1; abundance: .; v_gene: TRBV19; CDR3aa: ASRLLAGGYEQF
j_gene: TRBJ2-5; abundance: .; v_gene: TRBV5-4; CDR3aa: ASSPRTGVETQY
j_gene: TRBJ2-5; abundance: .; v_gene: TRBV9; CDR3aa: ASSRATGDQETQY
j_gene: TRBJ1-1; abundance: .; v_gene: TRBV5-6; CDR3aa: ASSLGSTNTEAF
j_gene: TRBJ2-5; abundance: .; v_gene: TRBV19; CDR3aa: ASSITGGSETQY
j_gene: TRBJ2-7; abundance: .; v_gene: TRBV5-3; CDR3aa: ARSPLTARGSYEQY
j_gene: TRBJ1-1; abundance: .; v_gene: TRBV20-1; CDR3aa: SARGLEEAF
j_gene: TRBJ1-1; abundance: .; v_gene: TRBV7-3; CDR3aa: ASSSLGGTGRTEAF
j_gene: TRBJ1-1; abundance: few; v_gene: TRBV14; CDR3aa: ASSQVPLGTEAF
j_gene: TRBJ2-3; abundance: .; v_gene: TRBV5-1; CDR3aa: ASSLEGTGVDTQY
j_gene: TRBJ2-7; abundance: few; v_gene: TRBV27; CDR3aa: ASSQGVVAYEQY
j_gene: TRBJ1-2; abundance: few; v_gene: TRBV28; CDR3aa: ASFRGTVVNYGYT
j_gene: TRBJ2-5; abundance: .; v_gene: TRBV15; CDR3aa: ATSRDRSSGGGETQY
j_gene: TRBJ1-1; abundance: once; v_gene: TRBV11-2; CDR3aa: ASSAVGGNTEAF
j_gene: TRBJ2-5; abundance: .; v_gene: TRBV19; CDR3aa: ASSPTPGGETQY
j_gene: TRBJ1-6; abundance: few; v_gene: TRBV9; CDR3aa: ASSKDRVGNSPLH
j_gene: TRBJ2-2; abundance: few; v_gene: TRBV7-3; CDR3aa: ASSQYPQGSTGELF
j_gene: TRBJ2-7; abundance: .; v_gene: TRBV5-1; CDR3aa: ASSLEAGQDEQY
j_gene: TRBJ1-6; abundance: .; v_gene: TRBV2; CDR3aa: ASSNTGTGNSPLH
j_gene: TRBJ1-1; abundance: .; v_gene: TRBV4-1; CDR3aa: ASSQAYMNTEAF
j_gene: TRBJ2-2; abundance: .; v_gene: TRBV7-6; CDR3aa: ASSLTLSGGTNTGELF
j_gene: TRBJ2-1; abundance: .; v_gene: TRBV11-2; CDR3aa: ASSPLAGLSSYNEQF
j_gene: TRBJ1-4; abundance: .; v_gene: TRBV7-7; CDR3aa: ASSPNPDEKLF
j_gene: TRBJ2-3; abundance: .; v_gene: TRBV5-1; CDR3aa: ASSISTDTQY